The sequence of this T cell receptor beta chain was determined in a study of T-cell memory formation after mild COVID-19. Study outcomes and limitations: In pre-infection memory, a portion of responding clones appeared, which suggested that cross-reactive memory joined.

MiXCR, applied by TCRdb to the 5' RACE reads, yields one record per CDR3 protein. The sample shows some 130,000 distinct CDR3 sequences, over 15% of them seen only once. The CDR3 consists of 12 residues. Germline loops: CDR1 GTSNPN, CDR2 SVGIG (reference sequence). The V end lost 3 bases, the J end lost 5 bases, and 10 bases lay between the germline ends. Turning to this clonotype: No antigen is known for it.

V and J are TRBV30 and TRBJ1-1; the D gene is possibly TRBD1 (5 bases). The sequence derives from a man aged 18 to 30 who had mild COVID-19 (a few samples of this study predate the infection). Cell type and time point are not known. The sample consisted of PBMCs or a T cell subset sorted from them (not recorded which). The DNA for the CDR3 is TGTGCCTGGAGCCGGGGGTGGACTGAAGCTTTCTTT. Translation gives CAWSRGWTEAFF.